Below are 16 T cell receptor beta chains sequenced from a single sample in a study of T cells after yellow fever vaccination. TCRdb redid the calling of the 5' RACE reads with MiXCR, one entry per CDR3 protein. Among about 260,000 distinct CDR3 sequences listed, roughly 4.8% were seen once. The sequenced sample was CD4+ T cells sorted from PBMCs, obtained on the day of the yellow fever booster vaccination. The source is a man between 18 and 35 years old who received the YFV17D yellow fever vaccine.

The V call is TRBV4-2, the J call TRBJ1-2; tentatively, D is TRBD1 (6 bases). Trimming cost V 4 bases and J 8 bases, with 17 bases left between them. From germline, CDR1 is LGHNA and CDR2 YNFKEQ. This CDR3 region has 14 residues. This CDR3 reads CASSRQGMYGGYTF. CDR3 in DNA: TGTGCCAGCAGCCGCCAGGGGATGTATGGGGGCTACACCTTC.

This clonotype has more than one count but fewer than ten. V and J are TRBV3-1 and TRBJ1-2; D remains unclear. The V end was cut by 4 bases, the J end by 7 bases, with 13 bases between. The CDR3 loop spans 13 amino acids. Germline V lookup: CDR1 LGHDT, CDR2 YNNKEL (reference sequence). This chain's CDR3 is CASSPPLGIGYTF. The CDR3 coding sequence is TGTGCCAGCAGCCCCCCCTTAGGCATTGGCTACACCTTC.

The V gene is TRBV13, the J gene TRBJ1-1, with a tentative D call TRBD1 (6 bases). The V and J ends lost 6 bases and 1 base respectively, with 12 bases between them. Germline CDR1 reads PRHDT; CDR2 reads FYEKMQ (reference sequence). CDR3 length: 14 amino acids. CDR3 amino acids: CASRRRDTNTEAFF. The CDR3 DNA is TGTGCCAGCAGGAGAAGGGACACGAACACTGAAGCTTTCTTT.

The chain is built from TRBV20-1 and TRBJ2-1, with 10 bases matching TRBD2. This CDR3 is 14 amino acids long. The ends lost 6 bases at V and 4 bases at J; junction bases unmatched: 6. Germline V gives CDR1 DFQATT, CDR2 SNEGSKA (reference sequence). The chain's CDR3 is CSASLAGDYNEQFF. The CDR3 region has the DNA TGCAGTGCGTCCCTAGCGGGGGATTACAATGAGCAGTTCTTC.

This clonotype was seen repeatedly, ten times or more. The chain employs TRBV12-3 or TRBV12-4 and TRBJ1-1; D call uncertain. V lost 0 bases and J 3 bases, leaving 8 bases between the germline ends. The length of the CDR3 is 14 residues. The CDR3 spells CASSLAGYYTEAFF. For the CDR3, the DNA is TGTGCCAGCAGTTTAGCAGGTTACTACACTGAAGCTTTCTTT.

This rearrangement joins TRBV20-1 to TRBJ1-5; D remains ambiguous. Germline V gene sequence: CDR1 DFQATT, CDR2 SNEGSKA (reference sequence). There are 13 residues in the CDR3. The V gene lost 3 bases and the J gene lost 0 bases, with 6 bases spanning the gap. The CDR3 here is CSASKSSNQPQHF. The DNA for the CDR3 is TGCAGTGCTAGTAAGAGTAGCAATCAGCCCCAGCATTTT.

This clonotype appeared many times. This chain uses TRBV6-4 with TRBJ2-1; TRBD1 matches 7 bases. From germline, CDR1 is MRHNA and CDR2 SNTAGT. V shed 6 bases, J shed 8 bases, and the junction held 4 bases outside the gene matches. This CDR3 comprises 12 residues. CDR3 bases: TGTGCCAGCAGCAACAGGGGAGATGAGCAGTTCTTC. It specifies CASSNRGDEQFF.

This clonotype was found a few times. V usage is TRBV12-3 or TRBV12-4 and J usage is TRBJ1-3, with TRBD1 as a possible D gene (6 bases). Deletions cut 11 bases from V and 2 bases from J, with 16 bases between. The CDR3 is 14 residues long. The CDR3 reads CAAHRGAPGNTIYF. CDR3 coding DNA: TGTGCCGCCCATCGGGGGGCACCTGGAAACACCATATATTTT.

This clonotype was recorded a few times. The conserved final phenylalanine or tryptophan is absent from the CDR3, which likely points to a read error. This chain's CDR3 is CSAVRVDINGYTS. The CDR3 nucleotides are TGCAGTGCTGTCAGGGTTGACATTAATGGCTACACCTCC. The gene calls are TRBV20-1 and TRBJ1-2, with a tentative D call TRBD1 (5 bases). With 5 bases removed from V and 6 bases from J, the gap between germline ends came to 16 bases. The CDR3 consists of 13 residues. Germline V CDR1 and CDR2: DFQATT, SNEGSKA (reference sequence).

The CDR3 nucleotides are TGCAGTGCTAGCAGCGGGGGGGCGGATACGCAGTATTTT. This gives the protein CSASSGGADTQYF. This chain connects TRBV20-1 to TRBJ2-3, with 10 nucleotides matching TRBD2. J lost 6 bases, V lost 3 bases, and 3 bases had no gene match. The V gene's germline CDR1 is DFQATT and CDR2 SNEGSKA (reference sequence). The CDR3 is 13 residues long.

This clonotype came up many times. The chain combines TRBV20-1 with TRBJ2-3; 8 bases line up with TRBD2. V lost 4 bases and J lost 1; bases outside the gene matches: 7. This CDR3 region has 15 residues. Germline V gene data show CDR1 as DFQATT and CDR2 as SNEGSKA (reference sequence). CDR3 DNA: TGCAGTGCTAAGGCGGCAGCGGGGGGCACAGATACGCAGTATTTT. Its translation is CSAKAAAGGTDTQYF.

The chain couples TRBV6-6 to TRBJ2-7; D is ambiguous. The CDR3 runs to 13 residues. Trimming took off 11 bases at V and 2 bases at J, with 16 bases between the two ends. Germline V gene sequence: CDR1 MNHNY, CDR2 SVGAGI (reference sequence). CDR3 protein: CAVKRGVAYEQYF. In nucleotides, the CDR3 is TGTGCCGTCAAGCGTGGGGTCGCCTACGAGCAGTACTTC.

This chain uses TRBV7-8 with TRBJ2-7; the match to TRBD1 covers 10 bases. V lost 5 bases, J lost 7 bases, and 14 bases stayed unmatched. The length of the CDR3 is 16 residues. Germline-derived CDR1 and CDR2 are SGHVS and FQNEAQ. In nucleotides, the CDR3 is TGTGCCAGCAGCCTCCGACGGACAGGGGGTTCGGAAGAGCAGTACTTC. It specifies CASSLRRTGGSEEQYF.

At least ten counts were recorded for this clonotype. The chain couples TRBV12-3 or TRBV12-4 to TRBJ2-1, with a possible D match to TRBD2 (6 bases). With 6 bases removed from V and 12 bases from J, the gap between germline ends came to 21 bases. The length of the CDR3 is 14 residues. The CDR3 sequence: CASSWGETPRGQFF. In nucleotides, the CDR3 is TGTGCCAGCAGCTGGGGGGAAACCCCACGGGGGCAGTTCTTC.

This clonotype was seen only a few times. The CDR3 region is CASSYGTTNTGELFF. Written as DNA, the CDR3 is TGTGCCAGCAGTTACGGGACAACGAACACCGGGGAGCTGTTTTTT. This sequence joins TRBV6-2 or TRBV6-3 and TRBJ2-2, with D possibly matching TRBD1 (6 bases). V was clipped by 2 bases and J by 0 bases, with 7 bases between them. CDR1 is MNHEY, CDR2 SVGEGT, per germline. The CDR3 covers 15 residues.

The chain carries TRBV4-2 and TRBJ2-1, with no clear D. Germline V gene lookup returns CDR1 LGHNA and CDR2 YNFKEQ. The CDR3 length is 12 residues. Trimming shortened V by 1 base and J by 7 bases, and 5 bases separated the two germline ends. CDR3 nucleotide sequence: TGTGCCAGCAGCCAAGGGGGTAATGAGCAGTTCTTC. Amino acid sequence: CASSQGGNEQFF.